The 22 T cell receptor beta chains below all came from one sample that was sequenced in a study of CD8+CD57+ T cells in acquired aplastic anemia. For CDR3 and TCR beta VDJ profiling, genomic DNA was the template used. TCRdb called the reads again in MiXCR, with one record for every CDR3 protein. The table records about 200,000 distinct CDR3 sequences, less than 75% of them present only once. Selection for sequencing was limited to patients who had shown CD8+CD57+ cell expansion by flow cytometry. The specimen sequenced was sorted CD4+, CD8+, or CD8+CD57+ T cells (not recorded which) from PBMCs. The receptors here all came from a human donor with aplastic anemia.

Only a few counts were recorded for this clonotype. V usage is TRBV24-1 and J usage is TRBJ2-5, with D uncertain. The V end lost 0 bases, the J end lost 0 bases, and 7 bases lay between the germline ends. The CDR3 consists of 15 residues. Germline CDR1 and CDR2: KGHDR and SFDVKD. The CDR3 DNA sequence: TGTGCCACCAGTGATTTGCTCGGAGACCAAGAGACCCAGTACTTC. Its translation: CATSDLLGDQETQYF.

This clonotype is a singleton in its sample. The chain recombines TRBV20-1 with TRBJ1-1, with D possibly TRBD1 on 5 matching bases. The CDR3 is 16 residues long. In germline, CDR1 is DFQATT, CDR2 SNEGSKA (reference sequence). Between the trimmed V and J ends, which lost 3 bases and 2 bases, there was a span of 19 bases. The CDR3 sequence: CSASEGAGPANTEAFF. DNA for the CDR3: TGCAGTGCTAGCGAGGGAGCGGGGCCCGCCAACACTGAAGCTTTCTTT.

The chain employs TRBV7-8 and TRBJ2-1; no reliable D call. V was cut by 1 base and J by 2 bases, with 6 bases left in between. This CDR3 comprises 14 residues. CDR1 and CDR2 from the germline V gene are SGHVS and FQNEAQ. This chain's CDR3 is CASSLVGTYNEQFF. CDR3 sequence (DNA): TGTGCCAGCAGCTTAGTGGGCACCTACAATGAGCAGTTCTTC. Drawing the rest from reference TRBV7-8 and TRBJ2-1, the complete variable domain is GAGVSQSPRYKVAKRGQDVALRCDPISGHVSLFWYQQALGQGPEFLTYFQNEAQLDKSGLPSDRFFAERPEGSVSTLKIQRTQQEDSAVYLCASSLVGTYNEQFFGPGTRLTVL.

The V and J genes are TRBV7-2 and TRBJ1-4; TRBD1 agrees at 7 bases. Trimming cost V 5 bases and J 3 bases; bases outside gene matches: 6. The CDR3 totals 15 residues. Germline CDR1 reads SGHTA; CDR2 reads FQGNSA. CDR3 DNA sequence: TGTGCCAGCAGCCTACGACAGGGCCCTAATGAAAAACTGTTTTTT. It specifies CASSLRQGPNEKLFF.

The V gene is TRBV7-3, the J gene TRBJ2-5, with no clear D. The CDR3 is made up of 13 amino acids. V dropped 5 bases and J dropped 3 bases, with 10 bases sitting between them. Germline V gives CDR1 SGHTA, CDR2 FQGTGA. CDR3 sequence (DNA): TGTGCCAGCAGCCCCGACACGGAAGAGACCCAGTACTTC. It codes for CASSPDTEETQYF.

The chain is built from TRBV29-1 and TRBJ2-3; D gene unclear. V was cut by 6 bases and J by 0 bases, with 13 bases left in between. Per germline, CDR1 SQVTM and CDR2 ANQGSEA. The CDR3 covers 14 residues. In DNA, the CDR3 is TGCAGCGTCGATTGGCCCACTAGCACAGATACGCAGTATTTT. It encodes CSVDWPTSTDTQYF.

Notes on this clonotype: This likely comes from a read error, as the CDR3 has no conserved phenylalanine or tryptophan at its end. No DNA is shown, since the ends of the CDR3 on it are uncertain; the CDR3 is the one TCRdb lists. This chain connects TRBV19 to TRBJ2-5; the table names TRBD2, a call not compared with the DNA. The germline gives CDR1 LNHDA, CDR2 SQIVND (reference sequence). The CDR3 is 8 amino acids long, termini counted. The CDR3 is CASMVTSG.

The chain employs TRBV9 and TRBJ2-3, with D tentatively TRBD1 or TRBD2 (5 bases each). V was pared by 5 bases and J by 4 bases, with 20 bases between. The CDR3 extends over 16 amino acids. The V gene's germline CDR1 is SGDLS and CDR2 YYNGEE. CDR3 coding DNA: TGTGCCAGCAGTTCGGGGTGGGGGACCTCACCAGATACGCAGTATTTT. This encodes CASSSGWGTSPDTQYF.

Many counts were recorded for this clonotype. The chain recombines TRBV4-1 with TRBJ2-5, with a possible D match to TRBD2 (6 bases). CDR1 and CDR2 (germline): MGHRA, YSYEKL. V shed 8 bases and J shed 4 bases, with 17 bases lying between them. This CDR3 spans 14 amino acids. The CDR3 is CASATSGLVETQYF. In DNA form, the CDR3 reads TGCGCCAGCGCCACCAGCGGGTTGGTAGAGACCCAGTACTTC.

This rearrangement joins TRBV11-3 to TRBJ2-1; 8 bases map to TRBD2. The germline V gene has CDR1 SGHNT and CDR2 YENEEA. The ends lost 2 bases at V and 7 bases at J; junction bases unmatched: 7. CDR3 length: 15 residues. The CDR3 DNA sequence: TGTGCCAGCAGCTTACTCAGCGGGGGTATGAATGAGCAGTTCTTC. Its translation is CASSLLSGGMNEQFF.

The rearrangement uses TRBV10-3 and TRBJ2-7; D unclear. V was shortened by 9 bases and J by 2 bases, with 11 bases between the two germline ends. The CDR3 sequence is 12 residues long. Germline lookup yields CDR1 ENHRY and CDR2 SYGVKD. CDR3 loop: CAIRTVTYEQYF. The CDR3 DNA reads as TGTGCCATTCGGACGGTTACCTACGAGCAGTACTTC.

The chain joins TRBV10-3 to TRBJ2-7, with 7 bases aligning to TRBD1. Unmatched junction bases numbered 4, after V lost 5 bases and J lost 3 bases. CDR1 ENHRY and CDR2 SYGVKD come from the germline V gene. This CDR3 has 13 residues. This CDR3 is CAISSGTVYEQYF. CDR3 DNA: TGTGCCATCAGTTCCGGGACAGTCTACGAGCAGTACTTC.

The rearrangement links TRBV7-9 to TRBJ2-7, with D uncertain. V was pared by 5 bases and J by 5 bases, with 13 bases between. The CDR3 runs 13 residues. Germline V gene data show CDR1 as SEHNR and CDR2 as FQNEAQ (reference sequence). CDR3 in amino acids: CASSPRQFDEQYF. CDR3 in DNA: TGTGCCAGCAGCCCCAGGCAGTTCGACGAGCAGTACTTC.

This chain joins TRBV9 and TRBJ1-5, with 7 nucleotides matching TRBD1. The CDR3 is 14 residues long. Germline V gives CDR1 SGDLS, CDR2 YYNGEE. Germline trimming cut 4 bases from V and 5 bases from J; bases unmatched to any gene: 6. CDR3 in DNA: TGTGCCAGCAGCCCCGGGACAGATTATCAGCCCCAGCATTTT. Amino acids: CASSPGTDYQPQHF.

V is TRBV10-3 and J is TRBJ2-7; the D call may be TRBD1 or TRBD2 (5 bases each). V was trimmed by 10 bases and J by 5 bases, leaving 24 bases between them. CDR1 and CDR2 from the germline V gene are ENHRY and SYGVKD. The CDR3 sequence is 15 residues long. The CDR3 spells CASSMASWGQHEQYF. CDR3 in DNA: TGTGCCAGTAGTATGGCTAGCTGGGGCCAGCACGAGCAGTACTTC.

CDR3 DNA sequence: TGTGCCAGTAGTATGACGGTGACCTATAATTCACCCCTCCACTTT. It specifies CASSMTVTYNSPLHF. The J gene is TRBJ1-6, the V gene TRBV19; D gene unclear. The CDR3 contains 15 residues. Looked up from germline, CDR1 is LNHDA and CDR2 is SQIVND (reference sequence). The germline V and J ends were trimmed by 3 bases and 2 bases, with 8 bases remaining between them.

About this clonotype: At one boundary the junction diverges from the germline segment, which might be a read error. The chain employs TRBV10-1 and TRBJ2-7, with 8 positions matching TRBD1. This CDR3 is built from 15 residues. Germline CDR1 WNHNN, CDR2 SYGVQD (reference sequence). Here the CDR3 reads CAISGSGTGSYEQYF. DNA of the CDR3: TGTGCCATCAGTGGATCCGGGACAGGCTCCTACGAGCAGTACTTC.

This clonotype was seen many times. V gene TRBV19 combines with J gene TRBJ2-1, with 12 bases lining up with TRBD2. J lost 7 bases, V lost 3 bases, and 4 bases had no gene match. CDR1 and CDR2 (germline): LNHDA, SQIVND (reference sequence). The length of the CDR3 is 15 residues. The CDR3 region is CASSMRLAGVNEQFF. The DNA for the CDR3 is TGTGCCAGTAGTATGCGACTAGCGGGGGTAAATGAGCAGTTCTTC. The variable domain in full, completed from reference TRBV19 and TRBJ2-1, reads DGGITQSPKYLFRKEGQNVTLSCEQNLNHDAMYWYRQDPGQGLRLIYYSQIVNDFQKGDIAEGYSVSREKKESFPLTVTSAQKNPTAFYLCASSMRLAGVNEQFFGPGTRLTVL.

This CDR3 is CAGRTGGDYSPLHF. DNA for the CDR3: TGTGCCGGGAGGACAGGGGGCGATTATTCACCCCTCCACTTT. The chain employs TRBV2 and TRBJ1-6; 11 bases align to TRBD1. CDR3 length: 14 amino acids. CDR1 is SNHLY and CDR2 is FYNNEI in the germline V gene. J gave up 8 bases and V 11 bases, and 8 bases lay outside the gene matches.

This clonotype was seen only once. The chain carries TRBV5-5 and TRBJ1-1; no firm D call. This CDR3 spans 16 amino acids. Germline loops: CDR1 SGHKS, CDR2 YYEKEE (reference sequence). Trimming left V 2 bases short and J 4 bases short, with 18 bases between. The CDR3 region has the DNA TGTGCCAGCAGCTTAGTGCCCGTGCGGGGTAGCACTGAAGCTTTCTTT. Translating gives CASSLVPVRGSTEAFF.

The chain has TRBV7-6 and TRBJ1-5, with 10 bases lining up with TRBD1. Per the germline V gene, CDR1 is SGHVS and CDR2 is FNYEAQ. J gave up 2 bases and V 2 bases, and 9 bases lay outside the gene matches. The CDR3 length is 18 residues. The CDR3 DNA is TGTGCCAGCAGCTTAAGGACAGGGGGGTTAAGCGGCAATCAGCCCCAGCATTTT. This codes for CASSLRTGGLSGNQPQHF.

This sequence joins TRBV10-1 and TRBJ2-1, with 10 bases fitting TRBD2. The CDR3 contains 16 residues. Germline trimming cut 4 bases from V and 2 bases from J; bases unmatched to any gene: 5. Germline CDR1 reads WNHNN; CDR2 reads SYGVQD (reference sequence). In nucleotides, the CDR3 is TGCGCCAGCAGTGGGACTAGCGGAAGACCCTACAATGAGCAGTTCTTC. It translates to CASSGTSGRPYNEQFF.